This T cell receptor (beta chain) was recorded in a study of patients and donors after allogeneic stem cell transplantation. TCRdb called the RT-PCR reads again in MiXCR, with one record for every CDR3 protein. The repertoire holds approximately 140,000 distinct CDR3 sequences, with 37% as singletons. CDR1 and CDR2 from the germline V gene are SEHNR and FQNEAQ (reference sequence). The V and J ends lost 3 bases and 2 bases, in that order; junction bases with no gene match: 5. This CDR3 has 15 residues. The chain carries TRBV7-9 and TRBJ1-1; 8 nucleotides agree with TRBD1. This TCR derives from a human donor who was either an allogeneic HSCT recipient or a stem cell or donor lymphocyte infusion donor (not recorded which). It is not recorded whose cells these are; they may come from a transplant donor. The specimen was blood, either unsorted or a sorted T cell fraction (not recorded which). CDR3 protein: CASSFQGARNTEAFF. The CDR3 DNA reads TGTGCCAGCAGCTTCCAGGGGGCGCGTAACACTGAAGCTTTCTTT. The complete variable domain, with remaining parts taken from reference TRBV7-9 and TRBJ1-1, reads DTGVSQNPRHKITKRGQNVTFRCDPISEHNRLYWYRQTLGQGPEFLTYFQNEAQLEKSRLLSDRFSAERPKGSFSTLEIQRTEQGDSAMYLCASSFQGARNTEAFFGQGTRLTVV.